A selection of T cell receptor beta chains follows, all from one sample in a study of cytomegalovirus exposure and HLA in healthy donors. This table comes from immunoSEQ multiplex PCR, and its TCRdb copy is limited to in-frame clones, with some not included. The sample includes around 150,000 clones, 65% to 80% seen only once; the top ten take 1.5% to 2%. The material sequenced was PBMCs. These receptors were taken from a human donor in good health. The CDR3 runs from the conserved cysteine through the conserved F or W. A D gene is named only where the DNA matches it firmly. Not every row has a clone size; where given, it reads once, few, many or a size class.

CDR3 protein: CASNIAGVDNSGANVLTF; CDR3 DNA: TGTGCCAGCAACATAGCCGGGGTAGATAACTCTGGGGCCAACGTCCTGACTTTC; clone size: NA; J gene: TRBJ2-6; V gene: TRBV6-4; D gene: NA
CDR3 protein: CASTVAGDEQFF; CDR3 DNA: TGTGCCAGCACCGTCGCCGGGGATGAGCAGTTCTTC; clone size: NA; J gene: TRBJ2-1; V gene: TRBV2; D gene: NA
CDR3 protein: CASSVESGGANTGELFF; CDR3 DNA: TGTGCCAGCAGCGTAGAGTCCGGCGGCGCGAACACCGGGGAGCTGTTTTTT; clone size: few; J gene: TRBJ2-2; V gene: TRBV9; D gene: NA
CDR3 protein: CASSLPPGVGTDTQYF; CDR3 DNA: TGCGCCAGCAGCCTCCCCCCAGGGGTGGGCACAGATACGCAGTATTTT; clone size: NA; J gene: TRBJ2-3; V gene: TRBV4-1; D gene: NA
CDR3 protein: CASSLSGTGVRNEQFF; CDR3 DNA: TGTGCCAGCAGCTTATCGGGGACAGGGGTACGGAATGAGCAGTTCTTC; clone size: NA; J gene: TRBJ2-1; V gene: TRBV7-3; D gene: TRBD1
CDR3 protein: CASSLNENTDTQYF; CDR3 DNA: TGTGCCAGCAGCTTAAACGAGAACACAGATACGCAGTATTTT; clone size: NA; J gene: TRBJ2-3; V gene: TRBV7-3; D gene: NA
CDR3 protein: CASSPTLGEGRANAGELFF; CDR3 DNA: TGTGCCAGCAGTCCAACGCTGGGGGAGGGCCGGGCGAACGCCGGGGAGCTGTTTTTT; clone size: NA; J gene: TRBJ2-2; V gene: TRBV9; D gene: TRBD2
CDR3 protein: CASSLGPWGQYF; CDR3 DNA: TGTGCCAGCAGCTTGGGGCCCTGGGGGCAGTACTTC; clone size: few; J gene: TRBJ2-7; V gene: TRBV7-2; D gene: NA
CDR3 protein: CASSFPEGIAFF; CDR3 DNA: TGTGCCAGCAGTTTCCCGGAGGGTATAGCTTTCTTT; clone size: once; J gene: TRBJ1-1; V gene: TRBV28; D gene: NA
CDR3 protein: CASSPRGSGANVLTF; CDR3 DNA: TGTGCCAGCAGCCCCAGGGGGTCTGGGGCCAACGTCCTGACTTTC; clone size: NA; J gene: TRBJ2-6; V gene: TRBV5-4; D gene: TRBD1
CDR3 protein: CASSQGRDYSYEQYF; CDR3 DNA: TGCGCCAGCAGCCAAGGGCGGGATTACTCCTACGAGCAGTACTTC; clone size: few; J gene: TRBJ2-7; V gene: TRBV4-3; D gene: NA
CDR3 protein: CASSQAGEAFF; CDR3 DNA: TGCGCCAGCAGCCAAGCCGGGGAAGCTTTCTTT; clone size: few; J gene: TRBJ1-1; V gene: TRBV4-1; D gene: NA
CDR3 protein: CASSLANRGRGTDTQYF; CDR3 DNA: TGTGCCAGCTCACTGGCCAACAGGGGGCGAGGCACAGATACGCAGTATTTT; clone size: NA; J gene: TRBJ2-3; V gene: TRBV18; D gene: TRBD1
CDR3 protein: CASSPGLNGEQFF; CDR3 DNA: TGTGCCAGCAGCCCAGGACTCAACGGTGAGCAGTTCTTC; clone size: NA; J gene: TRBJ2-1; V gene: TRBV7-3; D gene: NA
CDR3 protein: CASSPGGGVGKTQYF; CDR3 DNA: TGTGCCAGCAGCCCGGGGGGGGGCGTGGGAAAGACCCAGTACTTC; clone size: NA; J gene: TRBJ2-5; V gene: TRBV5-4; D gene: TRBD2
CDR3 protein: CASSLGGNTGELFF; CDR3 DNA: TGTGCCAGCAGTTTGGGGGGGAACACCGGGGAGCTGTTTTTT; clone size: NA; J gene: TRBJ2-2; V gene: TRBV28; D gene: NA
CDR3 protein: CASSQEGQGTYNEQFF; CDR3 DNA: TGTGCCAGCAGCCAAGAGGGACAGGGGACCTACAATGAGCAGTTCTTC; clone size: NA; J gene: TRBJ2-1; V gene: TRBV14; D gene: TRBD1
CDR3 protein: CASSLVTGGNFDSPLHF; CDR3 DNA: TGTGCCAGCAGCTTAGTCACAGGGGGTAACTTTGACTCACCCCTCCACTTT; clone size: NA; J gene: TRBJ1-6; V gene: TRBV7-2; D gene: TRBD1